A selection of T cell receptor beta chains follows, all from one sample in a study of shared clonotypes between healthy human individuals. Using immunoSEQ multiplex PCR, the repertoire was profiled, and TCRdb retains in-frame clones only, with some absent. The data show about 820,000 clones, 80% to 95% seen once. Sequencing used naive CD8+ T cells sorted from blood. The receptors originated from a young man in good health. The CDR3 runs from the conserved cysteine through the conserved F or W. A D gene is named only where the DNA matches it firmly. Some rows mark clone size as missing; the rest say once, few, many or name a class of expanded clone.

abundance | j_gene | v_gene | d_gene | len | CDR3nt | CDR3aa
once | TRBJ2-5 | TRBV4-1 | NA | 15 | TGCGCCAGCAGCCAAGAGTGGTCCCAAGAAGAGACCCAGTACTTC | CASSQEWSQEETQYF
NA | TRBJ1-1 | TRBV28 | NA | 11 | TGTGCCATCCAGAGGAGCACTGAAGCTTTCTTT | CAIQRSTEAFF
NA | TRBJ2-1 | TRBV10-3 | TRBD2 | 16 | TGTGCCATCAGTGAGGTGACTAGCGGGGGAGGGAATGAGCAGTTCTTC | CAISEVTSGGGNEQFF
NA | TRBJ1-1 | TRBV28 | NA | 12 | TGTGCCAGCAGCCACAGGGTTCCTGAAGCTTTCTTT | CASSHRVPEAFF
NA | TRBJ2-5 | TRBV9 | TRBD2 | 15 | TGTGCCAGCAGCGTAGACGGGCGGGAGTGGGAGACCCAGTACTTC | CASSVDGREWETQYF
once | TRBJ1-1 | TRBV4-2 | NA | 14 | TGTGCCAGCAGCCCTGAGGAGGCGAACACTGAAGCTTTCTTT | CASSPEEANTEAFF
NA | TRBJ1-5 | TRBV4-1 | TRBD1 | 17 | TGCGCCAGCAGCCATGTCTCTGGGACAGCTAGCAATCAGCCCCAGCATTTT | CASSHVSGTASNQPQHF
NA | TRBJ2-1 | TRBV9 | TRBD2 | 16 | TGTGCCAGCAGCACGGGACTAGCGGCGTCCTACAATGAGCAGTTCTTC | CASSTGLAASYNEQFF
NA | TRBJ2-3 | TRBV10-2 | TRBD2 | 15 | TGCGCCAGCAACGAGGCTAGCGGGGATACAGATACGCAGTATTTT | CASNEASGDTDTQYF
few | TRBJ2-2 | TRBV10-3 | NA | 15 | TGTGCCATCAGCCTCTCGAGTCCTTGGACCGGGGAGCTGTTTTTT | CAISLSSPWTGELFF
NA | TRBJ2-7 | TRBV19 | TRBD2 | 13 | TGTGCCAGTAGTATGACTAGCCACCACGAGCAGTACTTC | CASSMTSHHEQYF
NA | TRBJ1-2 | TRBV29-1 | NA | 15 | TGCAGCGTTGAAGATCCGGGCAGCGCTAGCTATGGCTACACCTTC | CSVEDPGSASYGYTF
once | TRBJ2-1 | TRBV10-2 | NA | 11 | TGCGCCAGCAGTGAGGGTAATGAGCAGTTCTTC | CASSEGNEQFF
NA | TRBJ1-4 | TRBV27 | NA | 15 | TGTGCCAGCAGTTTGGCAGGACCAACTAATGAAAAACTGTTTTTT | CASSLAGPTNEKLFF
NA | TRBJ2-1 | TRBV11-1 | NA | 11 | TGTGCCAGCACCTTCAAGGATGAGCAGTTCTTC | CASTFKDEQFF
NA | TRBJ1-2 | TRBV6-5 | NA | 15 | TGTGCCAGCAGTTACTCGGGACCTTTGGAGGATGGCTACACCTTC | CASSYSGPLEDGYTF
NA | TRBJ2-7 | TRBV29-1 | TRBD1 | 15 | TGCAGCGTCCGGGACAGGGGGCCTCCTGGTTACGAGCAGTACTTC | CSVRDRGPPGYEQYF
NA | TRBJ2-7 | TRBV21-1 | NA | 15 | TGTGCCAGCAGCAAAGGACGCCTGAGCTCCTACGAGCAGTACTTC | CASSKGRLSSYEQYF
few | TRBJ1-5 | TRBV7-9 | NA | 14 | TGTGCCAGCAGCTCTCAGGGAAACAATCAGCCCCAGCATTTT | CASSSQGNNQPQHF
once | TRBJ2-2 | TRBV5-4 | NA | 15 | TGTGCCAGCAGTCAGGGGTGGGGAAACACCGGGGAGCTGTTTTTT | CASSQGWGNTGELFF